Given below is one T cell receptor (beta chain) in context. Other DNA sequences within the sample encode an identical CDR3. Those who donated, Caucasian adults without exception, all lived in Nashville, Tennessee. The CDR3 sequence is 14 residues long. V lost 0 bases to trimming and J lost 2 bases; unmatched junction nucleotides: 0. Germline-derived CDR1 and CDR2 are SGHTA and FQGNSA. The sample originates from a study of shared clonotypes between healthy human individuals. DNA at approximately 200 ng, about 30,000 T cell genomes, went into sorted-subset replicate PCRs. TCRdb keeps only in-frame clones here, not all; method: immunoSEQ multiplex PCR. This repertoire shows 950,000 to 1,300,000 clones, about 77% found once; its top ten account for about 1.5%.

The TCR sequence derives from a man between 18 and 35 years old in good health. The genes are TRBV7-2 and TRBJ2-5, with 7 bases that match TRBD2. The specimen sequenced was memory CD4+ T cells sorted from blood. Subset in this sample: CD45RA-negative fraction. The CDR3 sequence: CASSLAGGQETQYF. The CDR3 DNA follows: TGTGCCAGCAGCTTAGCGGGAGGGCAAGAGACCCAGTACTTC.